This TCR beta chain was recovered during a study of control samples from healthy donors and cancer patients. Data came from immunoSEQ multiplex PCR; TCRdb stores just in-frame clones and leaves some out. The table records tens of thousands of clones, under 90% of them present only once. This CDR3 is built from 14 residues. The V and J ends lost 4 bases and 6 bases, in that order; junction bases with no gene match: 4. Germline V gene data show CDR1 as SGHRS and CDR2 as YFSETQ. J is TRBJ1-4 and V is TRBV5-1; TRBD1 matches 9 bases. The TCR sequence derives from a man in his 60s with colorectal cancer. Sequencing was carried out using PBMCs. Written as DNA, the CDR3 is TGCGCCAGCAGCCTGGACAGGGGATATGAAAAACTGTTTTTT. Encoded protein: CASSLDRGYEKLFF.